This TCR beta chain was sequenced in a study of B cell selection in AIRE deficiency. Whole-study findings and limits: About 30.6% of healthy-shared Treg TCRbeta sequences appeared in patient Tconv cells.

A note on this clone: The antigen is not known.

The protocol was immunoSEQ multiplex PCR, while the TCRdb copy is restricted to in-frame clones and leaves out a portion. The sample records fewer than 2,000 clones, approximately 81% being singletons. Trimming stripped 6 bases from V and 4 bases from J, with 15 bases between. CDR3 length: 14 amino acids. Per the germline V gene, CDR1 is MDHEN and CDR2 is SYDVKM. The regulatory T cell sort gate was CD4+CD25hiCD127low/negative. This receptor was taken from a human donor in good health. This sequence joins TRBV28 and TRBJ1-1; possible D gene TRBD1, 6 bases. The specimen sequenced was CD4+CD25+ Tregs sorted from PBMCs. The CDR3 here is CASRPTGKGTEAFF. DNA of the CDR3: TGTGCCAGCAGACCTACAGGGAAGGGCACTGAAGCTTTCTTT.